This passage covers 2 T cell receptor beta chains from one sample sequenced in a study of T-cell reconstitution after alpha-beta-depleted transplantation in children. Unique molecular identifiers featured in how the TCRbeta library was prepared. TCRdb analysed the PCR reads with MiXCR anew, one entry per CDR3 protein. The data show nearly 350,000 distinct CDR3 sequences, roughly 15% seen once. The sequencing used PBMCs, mostly from graft donor cells, collected 360 days after TCRalphabeta/CD19-depleted stem cell transplant. These receptor sequences come from a male patient aged 2-9 years who had a stem cell transplant for acute lymphoblastic leukemia, so the T cells may come from the graft donor.

This clonotype was counted only a few times. The V gene is TRBV4-3, the J gene TRBJ1-5; D unclear. Germline loops: CDR1 LGHNA, CDR2 YSLEER. The CDR3 totals 15 residues. Trimming left V 1 base short and J 10 bases short, with 17 bases between. As DNA, the CDR3 is TGCGCCAGCAGCCAAGGGTATGCATCCTTGGGACCCCAGCATTTT. It translates to CASSQGYASLGPQHF.

The chain carries TRBV27 and TRBJ2-3, with 7 bases lining up with TRBD1. Per the germline V gene, CDR1 is MNHEY and CDR2 is SMNVEV (reference sequence). V was clipped by 6 bases and J by 4 bases; unmatched bases: 16. The CDR3 sequence is 17 residues long. Written as DNA, the CDR3 is TGTGCCAGCAGCTACCTAGAGGAAGGGGGCATCGCAGATACGCAGTATTTT. It yields the protein CASSYLEEGGIADTQYF.